The T cell receptor (beta chain) under discussion was sequenced for a study of shared clonotypes between healthy human individuals. Across the whole study: Plates per donor: three CD4 naive, three CD4 memory, two CD8 naive, one CD8 memory.

On this clone: Antigen specificity is unknown.

Study-wide points: The expectation was that sequencing depth would affect clonotype sharing among donors. Researchers found naive subsets generally carried larger estimated richness than memory subsets.

The protocol was immunoSEQ multiplex PCR, while the TCRdb copy is restricted to in-frame clones and leaves out a portion. The sample contains roughly 2.6 million clones, 90% to 95% of which appear only once. The CDR3 contains 15 residues. V dropped 4 bases and J dropped 5; count of bases not matched to a gene: 9. Germline CDR1 and CDR2: SGHDT and YYEEEE. Sequencing was carried out using naive CD4+ T cells sorted from blood. The subset: CD45RA+ positively selected. The sequence came from a young man in good health. This chain uses TRBV5-6 with TRBJ2-3, with 8 bases aligning to TRBD2. DNA for the CDR3: TGTGCCAGCAGCCCCACCCCAACTAGCGGAGATACGCAGTATTTT. Translated: CASSPTPTSGDTQYF.